This T cell receptor (beta chain) was sequenced in a study of T-cell reconstitution after alpha-beta-depleted transplantation in children. The CDR3 extends over 16 amino acids. CDR1 and CDR2 from the germline V gene are LGHDT and YNNKEL (reference sequence). With respect to this clonotype: Just one base apart from a much larger clone, this may be a read error.

During its preparation, the TCRbeta library received unique molecular identifiers. TCRdb re-called the PCR reads through MiXCR, storing one row per CDR3 protein. Of about 460,000 distinct CDR3 sequences listed, over 9.5% were seen once; the top ten hold 2%. The sequence was obtained from a child younger than 10 with inherited bone marrow failure, due to receive a stem cell transplant. Sample: PBMCs, taken before TCRalphabeta/CD19-depleted stem cell transplant. The chain uses TRBV3-1 and TRBJ2-3; TRBD1 matches at 9 bases. CDR3 nucleotides: TGTTCCAGCAGGCAAATACAGGGGGCGAGGACAGATACGCAGTATTTT. Its protein is CSSRQIQGARTDTQYF.